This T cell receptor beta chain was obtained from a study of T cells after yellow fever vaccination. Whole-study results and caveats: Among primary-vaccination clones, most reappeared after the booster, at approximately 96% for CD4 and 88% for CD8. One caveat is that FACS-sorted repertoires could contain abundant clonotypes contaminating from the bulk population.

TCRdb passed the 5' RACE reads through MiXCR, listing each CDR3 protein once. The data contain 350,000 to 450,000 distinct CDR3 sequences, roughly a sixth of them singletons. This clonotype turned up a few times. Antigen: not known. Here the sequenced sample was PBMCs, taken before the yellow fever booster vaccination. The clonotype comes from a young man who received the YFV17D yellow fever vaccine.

CDR3 sequence: CASSSASGGSFNEQFF. CDR3 DNA: TGTGCCAGCAGCTCCGCTAGCGGGGGTTCTTTCAATGAGCAGTTCTTC. J is TRBJ2-1 and V is TRBV7-2, with 10 nucleotides matching TRBD2. The CDR3 has 16 amino acids. CDR1 is SGHTA, CDR2 FQGNSA, per germline. Trimming cost V 4 bases and J 6 bases; bases outside gene matches: 9.